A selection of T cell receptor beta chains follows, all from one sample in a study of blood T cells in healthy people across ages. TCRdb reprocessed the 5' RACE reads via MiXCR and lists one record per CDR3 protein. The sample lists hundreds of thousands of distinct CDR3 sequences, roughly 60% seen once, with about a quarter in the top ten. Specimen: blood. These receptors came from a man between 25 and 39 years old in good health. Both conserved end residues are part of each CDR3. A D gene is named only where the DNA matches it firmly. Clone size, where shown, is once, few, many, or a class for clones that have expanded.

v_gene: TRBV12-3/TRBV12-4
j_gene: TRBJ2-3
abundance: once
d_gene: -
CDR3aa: CASSLRIGTKSTDTQYF
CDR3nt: TGTGCCAGCAGTTTACGAATCGGGACAAAAAGCACAGATACGCAGTATTTT

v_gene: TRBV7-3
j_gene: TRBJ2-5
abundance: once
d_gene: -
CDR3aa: CASSLVSETQETQYF
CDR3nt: TGTGCCAGCAGCTTAGTGTCAGAGACCCAAGAGACCCAGTACTTC

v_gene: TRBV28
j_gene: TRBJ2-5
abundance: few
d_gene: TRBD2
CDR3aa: CASSFLAGAETQYF
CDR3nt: TGTGCCAGCAGTTTCTTAGCGGGGGCGGAGACCCAGTACTTC

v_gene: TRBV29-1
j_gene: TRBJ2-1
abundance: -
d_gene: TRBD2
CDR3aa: CSVDRAGGPNEQFF
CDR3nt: TGCAGCGTTGATAGAGCGGGAGGGCCCAATGAGCAGTTCTTC

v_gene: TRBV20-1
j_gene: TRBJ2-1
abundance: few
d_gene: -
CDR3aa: CSAPPHNEQFF
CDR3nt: TGCAGTGCCCCGCCCCACAATGAGCAGTTCTTC

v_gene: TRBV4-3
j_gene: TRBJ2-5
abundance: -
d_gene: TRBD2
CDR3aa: CASSSQTSGALQETQYF
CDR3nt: TGCGCCAGCAGCTCGCAGACTAGCGGGGCCCTCCAAGAGACCCAGTACTTC

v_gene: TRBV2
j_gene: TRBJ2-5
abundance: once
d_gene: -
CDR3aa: CASSGNNWYQETQYF
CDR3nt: TGTGCCAGCAGTGGAAACAATTGGTACCAAGAGACCCAGTACTTC

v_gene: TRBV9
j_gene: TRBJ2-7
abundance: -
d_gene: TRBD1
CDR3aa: CASSPDRGQVEQYF
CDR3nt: TGTGCCAGCAGCCCGGACAGGGGACAGGTCGAGCAGTACTTC

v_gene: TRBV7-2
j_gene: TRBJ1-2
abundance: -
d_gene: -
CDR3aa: CASSLEEWGGHTF
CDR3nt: TGTGCCAGCAGCTTAGAAGAGTGGGGGGGCCACACCTTC

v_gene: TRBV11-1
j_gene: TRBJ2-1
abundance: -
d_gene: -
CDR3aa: CASSFTGRHNEQFF
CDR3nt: TGTGCCAGCAGCTTCACAGGGAGGCACAATGAGCAGTTCTTC

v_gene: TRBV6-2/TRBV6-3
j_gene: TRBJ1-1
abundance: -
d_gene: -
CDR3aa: CGSSYVRRLVLSNTEAFF
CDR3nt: TGTGGCAGCAGTTACGTACGGCGCCTGGTTCTTTCTAACACTGAAGCTTTCTTT

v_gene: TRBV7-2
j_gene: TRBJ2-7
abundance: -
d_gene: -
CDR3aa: CASSLEGGDEQYF
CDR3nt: TGTGCCAGCAGCTTAGAAGGCGGGGATGAGCAGTACTTC

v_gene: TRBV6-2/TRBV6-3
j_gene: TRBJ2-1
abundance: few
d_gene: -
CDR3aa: CASSYSGPKQFF
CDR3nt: TGTGCCAGCAGTTACTCGGGACCCAAGCAGTTCTTC

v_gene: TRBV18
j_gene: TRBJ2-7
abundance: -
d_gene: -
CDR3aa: CASSPLEGGDEQYF
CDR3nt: TGTGCCAGCTCACCACTGGAAGGGGGGGACGAGCAGTACTTC

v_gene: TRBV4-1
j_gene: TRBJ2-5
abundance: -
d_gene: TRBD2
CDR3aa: CASSQLAGEAETQYF
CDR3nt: TGCGCCAGCAGCCAACTAGCGGGGGAGGCGGAGACCCAGTACTTC

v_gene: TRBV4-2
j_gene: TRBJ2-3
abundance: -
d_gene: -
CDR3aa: CASSLSADRADTQYF
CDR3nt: TGTGCCAGCAGCCTCAGTGCCGATAGGGCAGATACGCAGTATTTT

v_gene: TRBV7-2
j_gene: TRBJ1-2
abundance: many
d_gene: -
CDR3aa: CASSLARGSYGYTF
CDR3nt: TGTGCCAGCAGCTTAGCCCGGGGAAGCTATGGCTACACCTTC

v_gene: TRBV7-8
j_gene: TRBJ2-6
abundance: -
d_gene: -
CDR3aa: CASSLQGSVGANVLTF
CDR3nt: TGTGCCAGCAGCCTACAGGGATCAGTGGGGGCCAACGTCCTGACTTTC

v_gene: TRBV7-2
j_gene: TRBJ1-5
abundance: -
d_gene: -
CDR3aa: CASSFTGSSNQPQHF
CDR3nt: TGTGCCAGCAGCTTTACAGGGTCTAGCAATCAGCCCCAGCATTTT

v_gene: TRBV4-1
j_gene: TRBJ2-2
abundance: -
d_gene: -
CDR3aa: CASSQPGRGTGELFF
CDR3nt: TGCGCCAGCAGCCAACCAGGCAGGGGCACCGGGGAGCTGTTTTTT

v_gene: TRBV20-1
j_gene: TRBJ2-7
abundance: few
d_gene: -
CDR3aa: CSARDLAGAGYEQYF
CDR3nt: TGCAGTGCTAGAGATTTGGCAGGGGCGGGTTACGAGCAGTACTTC

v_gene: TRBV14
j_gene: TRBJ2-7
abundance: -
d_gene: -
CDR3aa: CASSHPGGYTYEQYF
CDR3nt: TGTGCCAGCAGTCATCCCGGAGGGTATACTTACGAGCAGTACTTC

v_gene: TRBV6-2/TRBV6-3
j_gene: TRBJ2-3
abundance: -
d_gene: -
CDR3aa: CASSYSRWGTDTQYF
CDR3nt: TGTGCCAGCAGTTACTCGAGGTGGGGCACAGATACGCAGTATTTT

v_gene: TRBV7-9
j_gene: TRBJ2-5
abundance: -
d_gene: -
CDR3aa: CASSPTTGGLETQYF
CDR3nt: TGTGCCAGCAGCCCCACGACCGGAGGGTTGGAGACCCAGTACTTC

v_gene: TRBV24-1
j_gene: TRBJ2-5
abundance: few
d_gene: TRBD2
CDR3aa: CATSMGLAGQETQYF
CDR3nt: TGTGCCACCAGCATGGGACTAGCGGGACAAGAGACCCAGTACTTC

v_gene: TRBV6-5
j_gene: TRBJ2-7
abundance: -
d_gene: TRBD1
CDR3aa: CASRQDRAYSYEQYF
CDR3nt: TGTGCCAGCAGGCAAGACAGGGCCTACTCCTACGAGCAGTACTTC

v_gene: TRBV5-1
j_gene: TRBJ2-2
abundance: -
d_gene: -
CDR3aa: CASSLVPRNTGELFF
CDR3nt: TGCGCCAGCAGCTTGGTACCCCGAAACACCGGGGAGCTGTTTTTT

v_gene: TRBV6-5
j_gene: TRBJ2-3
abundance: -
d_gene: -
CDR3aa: CASSRQLRSTDTQYF
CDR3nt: TGTGCCAGCAGTCGACAGCTTCGAAGCACAGATACGCAGTATTTT

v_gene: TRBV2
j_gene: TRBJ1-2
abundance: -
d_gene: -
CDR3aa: CASRDTGTNYGYTF
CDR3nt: TGTGCCAGCAGGGACACAGGTACTAACTATGGCTACACCTTC

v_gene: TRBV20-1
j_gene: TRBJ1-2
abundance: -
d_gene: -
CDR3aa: CSASQRHMYGYTF
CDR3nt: TGCAGTGCTAGTCAACGCCACATGTATGGCTACACCTTC

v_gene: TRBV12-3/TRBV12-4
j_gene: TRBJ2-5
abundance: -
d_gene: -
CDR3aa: CASSFRQGGEAGQYF
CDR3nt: TGTGCCAGCAGTTTCAGACAGGGAGGGGAGGCGGGGCAGTACTTC

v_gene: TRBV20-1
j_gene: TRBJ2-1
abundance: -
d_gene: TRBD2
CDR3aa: CSASKASGSDNEQFF
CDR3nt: TGCAGTGCTAGTAAAGCTAGCGGGTCGGACAATGAGCAGTTCTTC

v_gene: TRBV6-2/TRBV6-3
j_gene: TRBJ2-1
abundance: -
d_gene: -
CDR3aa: CASSRTRYSNKQFF
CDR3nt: TGTGCCAGCAGTCGGACCCGATATAGCAATAAGCAGTTCTTC

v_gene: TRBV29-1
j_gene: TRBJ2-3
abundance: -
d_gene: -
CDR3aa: CSAERGGVSTQYF
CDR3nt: TGCAGCGCGGAGAGGGGGGGGGTATCTACGCAGTATTTT

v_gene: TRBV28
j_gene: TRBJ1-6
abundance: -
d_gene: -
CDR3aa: CASSTVGGWDSPLHF
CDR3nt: TGTGCCAGCAGCACCGTGGGCGGGTGGGATTCACCCCTCCACTTT

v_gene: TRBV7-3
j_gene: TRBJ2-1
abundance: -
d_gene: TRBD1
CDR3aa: CASKPGTGGLDEQFF
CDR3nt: TGTGCCAGCAAACCAGGGACAGGGGGTTTGGATGAGCAGTTCTTC

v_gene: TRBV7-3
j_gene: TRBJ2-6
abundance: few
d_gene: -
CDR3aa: CASSPHSGANVLTF
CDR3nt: TGTGCCAGCAGCCCGCACTCTGGGGCCAACGTCCTGACTTTC

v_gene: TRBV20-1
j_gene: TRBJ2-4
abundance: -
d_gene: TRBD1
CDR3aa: CSAYRGMAKNIQYF
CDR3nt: TGCAGTGCTTACAGGGGGATGGCCAAAAACATTCAGTACTTC

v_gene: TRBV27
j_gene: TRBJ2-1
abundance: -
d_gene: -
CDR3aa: CASSTLTPGEQFF
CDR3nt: TGTGCCAGCAGTACGCTAACCCCGGGTGAGCAGTTCTTC

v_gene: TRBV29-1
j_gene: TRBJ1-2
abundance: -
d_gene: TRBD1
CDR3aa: CSVVIQGAGYTF
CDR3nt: TGCAGCGTTGTAATACAGGGGGCGGGCTACACCTTC

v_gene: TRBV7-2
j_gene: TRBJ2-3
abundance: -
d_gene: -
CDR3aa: CASREGTHTDTQYF
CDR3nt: TGTGCCAGCAGAGAGGGGACTCACACAGATACGCAGTATTTT

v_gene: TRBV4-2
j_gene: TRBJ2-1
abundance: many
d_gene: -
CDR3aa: CASSQVDIPEQFF
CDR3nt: TGTGCCAGCAGCCAAGTAGATATTCCTGAGCAGTTCTTC

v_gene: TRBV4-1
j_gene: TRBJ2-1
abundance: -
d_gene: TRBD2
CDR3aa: CASSRGLAGGKKYNEQFF
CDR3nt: TGCGCCAGCAGCCGCGGACTAGCGGGGGGCAAAAAGTACAATGAGCAGTTCTTC

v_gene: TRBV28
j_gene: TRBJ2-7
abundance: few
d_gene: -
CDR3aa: CASSVALGVYEQYF
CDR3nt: TGTGCCAGCAGCGTGGCTTTGGGGGTCTACGAGCAGTACTTC

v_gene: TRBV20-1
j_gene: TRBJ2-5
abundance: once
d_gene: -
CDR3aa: CSASPRDSQETQYF
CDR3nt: TGCAGTGCTAGTCCGCGGGACAGCCAAGAGACCCAGTACTTC

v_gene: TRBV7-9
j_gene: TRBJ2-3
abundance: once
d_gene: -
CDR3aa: CASSLGRARADTQYF
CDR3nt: TGTGCCAGCAGCTTAGGCCGGGCTCGGGCAGATACGCAGTATTTT

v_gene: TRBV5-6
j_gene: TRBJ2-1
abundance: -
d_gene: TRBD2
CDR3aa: CASSFNLAGGSYNEQFF
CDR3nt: TGTGCCAGCAGCTTTAACCTAGCGGGGGGGAGCTACAATGAGCAGTTCTTC

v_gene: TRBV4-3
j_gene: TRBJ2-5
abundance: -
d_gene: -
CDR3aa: CVLGGASEQYF
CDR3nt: TGCGTGCTGGGCGGTGCTTCTGAGCAGTACTTC

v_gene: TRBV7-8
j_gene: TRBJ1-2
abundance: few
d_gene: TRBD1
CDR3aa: CASSRGQGLYGYTF
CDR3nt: TGTGCCAGCAGCCGAGGACAGGGCCTCTATGGCTACACCTTC

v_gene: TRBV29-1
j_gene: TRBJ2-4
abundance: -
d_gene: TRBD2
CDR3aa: CSVDNGGAGNIQYF
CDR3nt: TGCAGCGTTGATAACGGGGGGGCCGGGAACATTCAGTACTTC

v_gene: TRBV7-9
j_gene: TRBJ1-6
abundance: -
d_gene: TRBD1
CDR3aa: CASSSRTGPNSPLHF
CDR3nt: TGTGCCAGCAGCTCCCGGACAGGCCCTAATTCACCCCTCCACTTT

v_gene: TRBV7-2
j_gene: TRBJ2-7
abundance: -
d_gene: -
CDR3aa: CASSLIRGGTYEQYF
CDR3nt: TGTGCCAGCAGCTTAATCAGGGGAGGGACCTACGAGCAGTACTTC

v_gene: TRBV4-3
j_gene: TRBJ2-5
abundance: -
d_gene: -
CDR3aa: CASSQGLTRETQYF
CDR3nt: TGCGCCAGCAGCCAAGGACTAACCCGAGAGACCCAGTACTTC

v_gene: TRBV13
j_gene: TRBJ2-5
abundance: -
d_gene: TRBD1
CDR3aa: CASSKRDRGSETQYF
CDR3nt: TGTGCCAGCAGCAAACGGGACAGGGGGAGTGAGACCCAGTACTTC